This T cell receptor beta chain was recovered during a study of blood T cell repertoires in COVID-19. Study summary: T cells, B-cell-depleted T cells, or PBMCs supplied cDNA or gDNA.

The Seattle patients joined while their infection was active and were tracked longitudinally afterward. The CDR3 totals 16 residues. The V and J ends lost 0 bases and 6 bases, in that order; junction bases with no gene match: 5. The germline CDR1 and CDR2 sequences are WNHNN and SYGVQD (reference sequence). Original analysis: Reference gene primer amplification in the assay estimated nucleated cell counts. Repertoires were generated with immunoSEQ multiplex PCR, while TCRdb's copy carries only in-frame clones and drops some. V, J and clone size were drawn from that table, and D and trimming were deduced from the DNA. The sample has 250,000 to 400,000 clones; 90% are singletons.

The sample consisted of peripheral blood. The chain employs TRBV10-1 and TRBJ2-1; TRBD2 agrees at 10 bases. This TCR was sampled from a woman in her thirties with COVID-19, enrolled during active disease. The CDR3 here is CASSESRLAGANEQFF. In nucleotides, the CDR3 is TGCGCCAGCAGTGAGTCGAGGCTAGCGGGGGCCAATGAGCAGTTCTTC.